This T cell receptor (beta chain) was recorded in a study of blood T cell repertoires in COVID-19. The data were produced by immunoSEQ multiplex PCR, yet TCRdb's version contains in-frame clones alone and is incomplete. The data contain around 97,000 clones, around nine tenths of them singletons. Trimming pared 1 base from V and 5 bases from J, leaving 10 bases between. The germline V gene has CDR1 SGHDN and CDR2 FVKESK. The CDR3 is 14 residues long. Sequenced sample: peripheral blood. The source of this sequence is a human donor in a cohort sampled during active COVID-19. This chain joins TRBV14 and TRBJ2-3, with D possibly matching TRBD2 (6 bases). The CDR3 coding sequence is TGTGCCAGCAGCCAAGTGTCCGGGGGAGATACGCAGTATTTT. This sequence encodes CASSQVSGGDTQYF.